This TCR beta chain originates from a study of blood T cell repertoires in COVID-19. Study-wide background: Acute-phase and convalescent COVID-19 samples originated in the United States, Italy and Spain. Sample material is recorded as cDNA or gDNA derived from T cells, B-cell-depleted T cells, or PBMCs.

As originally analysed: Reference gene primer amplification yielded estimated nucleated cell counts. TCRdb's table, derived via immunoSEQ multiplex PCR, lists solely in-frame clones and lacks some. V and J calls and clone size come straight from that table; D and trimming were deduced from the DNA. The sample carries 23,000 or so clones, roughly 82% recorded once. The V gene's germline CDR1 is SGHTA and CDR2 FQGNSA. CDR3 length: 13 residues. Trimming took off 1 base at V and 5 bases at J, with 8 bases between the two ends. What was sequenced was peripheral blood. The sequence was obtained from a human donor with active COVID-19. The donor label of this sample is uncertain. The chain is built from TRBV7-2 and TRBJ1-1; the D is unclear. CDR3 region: CASSLEDWTEAFF. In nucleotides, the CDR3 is TGTGCCAGCAGCTTAGAGGACTGGACTGAAGCTTTCTTT.